Sequencing of this T cell receptor (beta chain) was carried out in a study of metastatic and nonmetastatic thyroid tumors. As for the study in general: From malignant and benign thyroid patients, repertoires in blood and in tumor or nodule tissue were compared. Study conclusions and caveats: Reported TCR beta diversity, measured in blood and tumor, was significantly higher for malignant thyroid tumors than for benign nodules.

The entire patient cohort was treatment-naive prior to thyroid surgery. As handled by the study authors: The study took CDR3 differences across clinicopathological groups and made a distant-metastasis classifier for papillary thyroid cancer from them. TCRdb re-analyzed the PCR reads through MiXCR. In this record, the V and J calls reflect TCRdb's handling and not the investigators' own analysis. The top ten hold over 15% of the sample, which has just over 20,000 clones, 15% to 18% seen once. This clone occurred many times. Its antigen remains unidentified. J was trimmed by 2 bases and V by 3 bases; bases with no gene match: 7. The CDR3 has 16 residues. Germline CDR1 is DFQATT and CDR2 is SNEGSKA (reference sequence).

The sample comprised blood. J is TRBJ2-2 and V is TRBV20-1; 9 bases align to TRBD2. The source is a female donor with papillary thyroid cancer or a benign thyroid nodule (not recorded which). Some clones in this sample may be carry-over from other donors' samples. CDR3 coding DNA: TGCAGTGCTAGGATTTGGACTAGCGATAACACCGGGGAGCTGTTTTTT. It translates to CSARIWTSDNTGELFF.